The rows below give T cell receptor beta chains drawn from one sample of a study of blood T cells in healthy people across ages. TCRdb re-analysed the 5' RACE reads in MiXCR, keeping a single row per CDR3 protein. There are approximately 2,000,000 distinct CDR3 sequences in the sample; about two fifths occur only once, and 20% to 25% lies in the top ten. The sample was blood. The receptor set was obtained from a human donor in good health. The CDR3 runs from the conserved cysteine through the conserved F or W. A D gene is named only where the DNA matches it firmly. Not every row has a clone size; where given, it reads once, few, many or a size class.

V: TRBV7-2
size: .
J: TRBJ1-2
D: .
DNA: TGTGCCAGCAGCTTAACCCTGACAGAGTACTATGGCTACACCTTC
CDR3: CASSLTLTEYYGYTF

V: TRBV4-3
size: .
J: TRBJ2-2
D: .
DNA: TGCGCCAGCAGCCAAGCGAGGGGGGCGGGGTACGCCACCGGGGAGCTGTTTTTT
CDR3: CASSQARGAGYATGELFF

V: TRBV6-6
size: .
J: TRBJ2-1
D: .
DNA: TGTGCCAGCAGTTACGAGGGTACCTACAATGAGCAGTTCTTC
CDR3: CASSYEGTYNEQFF

V: TRBV5-1
size: few
J: TRBJ1-1
D: .
DNA: TGCGCCAGCAGCCCGGACCCCACGCGGAACACTGAAGCTTTCTTT
CDR3: CASSPDPTRNTEAFF

V: TRBV30
size: .
J: TRBJ2-2
D: TRBD2
DNA: TGTGCCTGGAGTGCGGGACTAGCGGTCACCGGGGAGCTGTTTTTT
CDR3: CAWSAGLAVTGELFF

V: TRBV5-1
size: .
J: TRBJ1-1
D: .
DNA: TGCGCCAGCAGCTTTGGCGGCAGGATGAACACTGAAGCTTTCTTT
CDR3: CASSFGGRMNTEAFF

V: TRBV6-5
size: .
J: TRBJ2-1
D: TRBD2
DNA: TGTGCCAGCAGTTACTCATGGGGGGGGACTGGAAACAATGAGCAGTTCTTC
CDR3: CASSYSWGGTGNNEQFF

V: TRBV19
size: .
J: TRBJ2-1
D: TRBD2
DNA: TGTGCCAGTAGTACCCTAAATAGCGGGGGGGCCCGGAATGAGCAGTTCTTC
CDR3: CASSTLNSGGARNEQFF

V: TRBV4-2
size: .
J: TRBJ2-3
D: .
DNA: TGTGCCAGCAGCCAAGACGGCGGGGACGGCTTAGATACGCAGTATTTT
CDR3: CASSQDGGDGLDTQYF

V: TRBV5-6
size: few
J: TRBJ2-1
D: .
DNA: TGTGCCAGCAGTCCAACGGGGGCTAACTACAATGAGCAGTTCTTC
CDR3: CASSPTGANYNEQFF

V: TRBV7-2
size: .
J: TRBJ2-7
D: TRBD2
DNA: TGTGCCAGCAGCTTAGATCGCGGGGGTTATTCCGAGCAGTACTTC
CDR3: CASSLDRGGYSEQYF

V: TRBV12-3/TRBV12-4
size: few
J: TRBJ2-1
D: .
DNA: TGTGCCAGCAGTTTAAATCTCCGTGAGCAGTTCTTC
CDR3: CASSLNLREQFF

V: TRBV20-1
size: few
J: TRBJ2-7
D: TRBD2
DNA: TGCAGTGCTAGACCTAGCGGGGGGATTCGGTACGAGCAGTACTTC
CDR3: CSARPSGGIRYEQYF

V: TRBV28
size: .
J: TRBJ1-2
D: .
DNA: TGTGCCAGCAGGTCCCCCGCAGGCTATGGCTACACCTTC
CDR3: CASRSPAGYGYTF

V: TRBV29-1
size: .
J: TRBJ2-2
D: TRBD2
DNA: TGCAGCGTTGAAGGGGAGGGCAATCCAGGGTTGAGAACCGGGGAGCTGTTTTTT
CDR3: CSVEGEGNPGLRTGELFF

V: TRBV5-6
size: .
J: TRBJ2-5
D: TRBD2
DNA: TGTGCCAGCAGCTTGGATGGGGGGGGACAAGAGACCCAGTACTTC
CDR3: CASSLDGGGQETQYF

V: TRBV3-1
size: .
J: TRBJ2-1
D: TRBD2
DNA: TGTGCCAGCAGCCAAGGACTAGCGGGGCGTCTCAATGAGCAGTTCTTC
CDR3: CASSQGLAGRLNEQFF

V: TRBV12-3/TRBV12-4
size: few
J: TRBJ2-7
D: TRBD2
DNA: TGTGCCAGCAGTTTATCTAGCGGGGGGGTATCCGAGCAGTACTTC
CDR3: CASSLSSGGVSEQYF

V: TRBV7-9
size: .
J: TRBJ2-5
D: .
DNA: TGTGCCAGCAGCTTACGCCGGGTAGGGGGAGAGACCCAGTACTTC
CDR3: CASSLRRVGGETQYF

V: TRBV7-9
size: .
J: TRBJ2-7
D: .
DNA: TGTGCCAGCAGCTTAACGATGGACGTAGCCTACGAGCAGTACTTC
CDR3: CASSLTMDVAYEQYF

V: TRBV12-3/TRBV12-4
size: .
J: TRBJ1-5
D: .
DNA: TGTGCCAGCCAACGCACCCGCAATCAGCCCCAGCATTTT
CDR3: CASQRTRNQPQHF

V: TRBV4-3
size: .
J: TRBJ2-3
D: TRBD2
DNA: TGCGCCAGCAGCCAAGAAGAGACTAGCGGGGGGGGGTTCGCAGATACGCAGTATTTT
CDR3: CASSQEETSGGGFADTQYF

V: TRBV19
size: .
J: TRBJ1-2
D: .
DNA: TGTGCCAGTAGTATCTTACCGGGAGGCTACACCTTC
CDR3: CASSILPGGYTF

V: TRBV6-5
size: .
J: TRBJ2-1
D: TRBD2
DNA: TGTGCCAGCAGCTTCACTAGCGGGCTAGTGGCCTACAATGAGCAGTTCTTC
CDR3: CASSFTSGLVAYNEQFF

V: TRBV4-1
size: .
J: TRBJ2-1
D: TRBD1
DNA: TGCGCCAGCAGACCAACCGGGACAGGGAATGGCGATGAGCAGTTCTTC
CDR3: CASRPTGTGNGDEQFF

V: TRBV20-1
size: .
J: TRBJ1-1
D: .
DNA: TGCAGTGCTAGATCCTACAGGGTCAGCACTGAAGCTTTCTTT
CDR3: CSARSYRVSTEAFF

V: TRBV5-1
size: few
J: TRBJ2-7
D: TRBD1
DNA: TGCGCCAGCAGCATACGACAGGGCCACGAGCAGTACTTC
CDR3: CASSIRQGHEQYF

V: TRBV10-3
size: few
J: TRBJ2-1
D: TRBD2
DNA: TGTGCCATCAGTACCGGGACTAACTACAATGAGCAGTTCTTC
CDR3: CAISTGTNYNEQFF

V: TRBV7-2
size: .
J: TRBJ1-2
D: .
DNA: TGTGCCAGCAGCTTAAAATACACAGGGAGAGGCTATGGCTACACCTTC
CDR3: CASSLKYTGRGYGYTF

V: TRBV6-1
size: few
J: TRBJ2-7
D: TRBD2
DNA: TGTGCCAGCAGTGAAGTAGCGGGGGGAAGGTCCTACGAGCAGTACTTC
CDR3: CASSEVAGGRSYEQYF

V: TRBV4-1
size: few
J: TRBJ1-4
D: .
DNA: TGCGCCAGCAGCCCGCCCGCGGGAAAACTGTTTTTT
CDR3: CASSPPAGKLFF

V: TRBV25-1
size: .
J: TRBJ1-5
D: .
DNA: TGTGCCAGCAGTGAATCCCGACACCCGGATCAGCCCCAGCATTTT
CDR3: CASSESRHPDQPQHF

V: TRBV5-1
size: .
J: TRBJ1-2
D: TRBD1
DNA: TGCGCCAGCAGCAGCCGGGGACAGAGCTATGGCTACACCTTC
CDR3: CASSSRGQSYGYTF

V: TRBV14
size: .
J: TRBJ2-6
D: .
DNA: TGTGCCAGCAGCCCTCCCCCTCTGACGATTTCTGGGGCCAACGTCCTGACTTTC
CDR3: CASSPPPLTISGANVLTF

V: TRBV5-1
size: .
J: TRBJ2-7
D: .
DNA: TGCGCCAGCAGCTTGGGGGTTAAAGGCGAGCAGTACTTC
CDR3: CASSLGVKGEQYF

V: TRBV5-1
size: .
J: TRBJ2-3
D: .
DNA: TGCGCCAGCAGCTTTCTTTCCGGTGATACGCAGTATTTT
CDR3: CASSFLSGDTQYF

V: TRBV4-1
size: .
J: TRBJ1-2
D: .
DNA: TGCGCCAGCAGCCAAGAGGCAACGGGGATCTACACCTTC
CDR3: CASSQEATGIYTF

V: TRBV5-5
size: .
J: TRBJ2-5
D: .
DNA: TGTGCCAGCAGCTTTCCCTCCGGGCAAGAGACCCAGTACTTC
CDR3: CASSFPSGQETQYF